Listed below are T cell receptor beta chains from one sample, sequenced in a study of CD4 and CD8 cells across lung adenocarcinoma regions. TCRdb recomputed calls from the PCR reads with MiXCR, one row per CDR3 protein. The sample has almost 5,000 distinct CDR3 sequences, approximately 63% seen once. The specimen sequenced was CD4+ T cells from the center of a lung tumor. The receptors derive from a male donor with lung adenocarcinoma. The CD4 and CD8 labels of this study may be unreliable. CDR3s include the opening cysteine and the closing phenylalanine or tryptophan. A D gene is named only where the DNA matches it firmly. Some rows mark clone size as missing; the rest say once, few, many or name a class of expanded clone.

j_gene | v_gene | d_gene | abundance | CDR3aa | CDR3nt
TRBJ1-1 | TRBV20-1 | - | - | CSAEGGRVGDTEAFF | TGCAGTGCTGAGGGGGGCAGGGTCGGGGACACTGAAGCTTTCTTT
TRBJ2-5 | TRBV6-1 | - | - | CASSPPRETQYF | TGTGCCAGCAGCCCACCGAGGGAGACCCAGTACTTC
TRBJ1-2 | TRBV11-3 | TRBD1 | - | CASSHGQGYGYTF | TGTGCCAGCAGCCACGGACAGGGGTATGGCTACACCTTC
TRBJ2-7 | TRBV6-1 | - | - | CASSQTWASLGEQYF | TGTGCCAGCTCCCAGACTTGGGCTAGCTTGGGGGAGCAGTACTTC
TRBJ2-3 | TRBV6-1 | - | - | CASSEAATGAVLGTQYF | TGTGCCAGCAGTGAGGCCGCGACGGGGGCTGTTCTAGGTACGCAGTATTTT
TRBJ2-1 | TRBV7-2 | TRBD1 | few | CASSNDRGRTYNEQFF | TGTGCCAGCAGCAACGACAGGGGGCGTACTTACAATGAGCAGTTCTTC
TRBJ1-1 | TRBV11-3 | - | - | CASSDLFMNTEAFF | TGTGCCAGCAGCGACCTATTCATGAACACTGAAGCTTTCTTT
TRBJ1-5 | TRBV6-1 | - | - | CASSEAYGNNQPQHF | TGTGCCAGCAGTGAAGCATACGGGAACAATCAGCCCCAGCATTTT
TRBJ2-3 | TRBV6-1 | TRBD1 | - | CASSQQGADTQYF | TGTGCCAGCAGTCAACAGGGGGCAGATACGCAGTATTTT
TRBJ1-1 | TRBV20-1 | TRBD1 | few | CSAGGGAEAFF | TGCAGTGCTGGAGGGGGCGCTGAAGCTTTCTTT
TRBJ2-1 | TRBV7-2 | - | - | CASSLVLGAGVLSSGGYNEQFF | TGTGCCAGCAGCTTGGTGTTGGGGGCGGGAGTTTTGTCTTCGGGGGGATACAATGAGCAGTTCTTC
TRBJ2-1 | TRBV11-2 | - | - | CASSLRIGYNEQFF | TGTGCCAGCAGCTTACGGATAGGATACAATGAGCAGTTCTTC
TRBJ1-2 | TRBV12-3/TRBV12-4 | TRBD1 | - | CASRPGTGEQSNYGYTF | TGTGCCAGCAGACCTGGGACAGGGGAACAATCTAACTATGGCTACACCTTC
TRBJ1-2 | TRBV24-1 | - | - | CATSGFIGDSNYGYTF | TGTGCCACCAGTGGTTTTATAGGGGATAGTAACTATGGCTACACCTTC
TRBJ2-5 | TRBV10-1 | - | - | CASSDGTARFPAQYF | TGCGCCAGCAGTGATGGTACAGCCCGCTTCCCGGCCCAGTACTTC
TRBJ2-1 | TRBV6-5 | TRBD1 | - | CASSWDSRNEQFF | TGTGCCAGCAGTTGGGACAGCCGCAATGAGCAGTTCTTC
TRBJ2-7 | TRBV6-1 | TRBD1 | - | CASSEAGQGLSYEQYF | TGTGCCAGCAGTGAAGCGGGACAGGGCCTCTCCTACGAGCAGTACTTC
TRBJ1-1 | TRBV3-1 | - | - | CASSIRSMNTEASF | TGTGCCAGCAGCATTCGAAGCATGAACACTGAAGCTTCCTTT
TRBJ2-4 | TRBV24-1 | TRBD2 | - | CATSDPLWSGRGGTNTQYF | TGTGCCACCAGTGACCCCCTTTGGTCGGGGCGGGGGGGCACAAATACTCAGTACTTC
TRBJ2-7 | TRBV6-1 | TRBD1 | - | CASDRGPFEQYF | TGTGCCAGTGACAGGGGCCCCTTTGAGCAGTACTTC
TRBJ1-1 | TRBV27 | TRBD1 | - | CASSPGKGQGIPIWAEAFF | TGTGCCAGCAGTCCAGGGAAAGGACAGGGGATCCCAATTTGGGCTGAAGCTTTCTTT
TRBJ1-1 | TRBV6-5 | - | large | CASSYLDRPAFF | TGTGCCAGCAGTTACCTCGACAGGCCAGCTTTCTTT
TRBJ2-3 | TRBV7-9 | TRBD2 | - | CASSLARTSGSEDTQYF | TGTGCCAGCAGCTTAGCCCGGACTAGCGGGAGCGAAGATACGCAGTATTTT
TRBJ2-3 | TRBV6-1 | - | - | CAGSGGADPDTQYF | TGTGCGGGCAGTGGGGGGGCCGACCCAGATACGCAGTATTTC